This TCR beta chain is from a study of cytomegalovirus exposure and HLA in healthy donors. V was shortened by 1 base and J by 2 bases, with 4 bases between the two germline ends. The CDR3 runs 12 residues. Germline V gene lookup returns CDR1 SGHTS and CDR2 YDEGEE. This clone has more than one count but fewer than ten. Researchers ran the PCR with 60 Vbeta and 13 Jbeta primers. The table came from immunoSEQ multiplex PCR; TCRdb's copy has only in-frame clones and leaves some out. Among approximately 170,000 clones listed, 70% to 75% were seen once. Sequenced input: PBMCs. The rearrangement links TRBV5-8 to TRBJ2-7, with D uncertain. The receptor comes from a woman in her twenties or thirties in good health and CMV-seropositive. CDR3 sequence (DNA): TGTGCCAGCAGCTTGACTGCCTACGAGCAGTACTTC. The encoded protein is CASSLTAYEQYF.